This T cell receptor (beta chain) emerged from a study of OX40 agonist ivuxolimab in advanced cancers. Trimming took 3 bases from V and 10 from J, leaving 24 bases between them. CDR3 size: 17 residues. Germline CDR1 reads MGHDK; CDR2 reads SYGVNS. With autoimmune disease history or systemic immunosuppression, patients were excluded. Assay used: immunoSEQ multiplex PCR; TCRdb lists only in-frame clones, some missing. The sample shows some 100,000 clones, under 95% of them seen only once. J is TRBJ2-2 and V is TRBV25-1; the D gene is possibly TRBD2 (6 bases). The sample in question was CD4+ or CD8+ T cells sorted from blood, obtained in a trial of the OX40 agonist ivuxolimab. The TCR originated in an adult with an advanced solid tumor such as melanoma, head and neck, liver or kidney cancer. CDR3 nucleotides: TGTGCCAGCAGTGATTATAGCAACCCGGAGGGGTCCGAGGAGCTGTTTTTT. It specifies CASSDYSNPEGSEELFF.